This T cell receptor (beta chain) is from a study of T cell responses to AZD1222 COVID-19 vaccine. Assay: immunoSEQ multiplex PCR; the TCRdb copy retains only in-frame clones and omits some. The repertoire has fewer than 120,000 clones, 92% of them found once; the top ten carry roughly 7.8%. CDR1 and CDR2 from the germline V gene are SGHRS and YFSETQ. The ends were cut back, 4 bases at V and 3 bases at J, with 12 bases in the middle. This CDR3 is built from 14 residues. The chain employs TRBV5-1 and TRBJ2-3; D is possibly TRBD1 (5 bases). The sequence derives from an adult in good health. The sequencing here drew on peripheral blood, taken on day 0 of AZD1222 vaccination. The CDR3 region has the DNA TGCGCCAGCAGCATAGAGGACATAACAGATACGCAGTATTTT. Translation: CASSIEDITDTQYF.